This TCR beta chain was identified in a study of blood T cell repertoires in COVID-19. About the study: Specimens from acute and convalescent COVID-19 originated in the United States, Italy and Spain.

On this clone itself: Its ends do not fully match the called genes, so a read error is possible.

The germline V gene has CDR1 SEHNR and CDR2 FQNEAQ (reference sequence). This CDR3 is 15 amino acids long. Using immunoSEQ multiplex PCR, the repertoire was profiled, and TCRdb retains in-frame clones only, with some absent. The sample yields hundreds of thousands of clones, roughly 90% seen once. The V call is TRBV7-9, the J call TRBJ2-5, with D perhaps TRBD1 (6 bases). The sequence was collected from a woman aged 25 to 39 with acute or convalescent COVID-19. The sequenced sample was peripheral blood. As DNA, the CDR3 is TGTGCCAGCAGCCTAGCCCTGGACAGCCAAGAGACCCAGTACTTC. It translates to CASSLALDSQETQYF.